Below are 7 T cell receptor beta chains sequenced from a single sample in a study of Ad26.COV2.S vaccination and SARS-CoV-2 variants (TCRdb year 2021). In the paper's terms, the treatment or condition label means: 19 received Ad26.COV2.S at low or high dose, single or two shots; five or six received placebo; per-sample allocation not given. Repertoires of vaccine and placebo recipients were sequenced from samples collected on day 63 after the first injection. The method was the immunoSEQ multiplex PCR assay. Entries here come from immuneACCESS through TCRdb and include only in-frame sequences with V and J called. Some clones fail to appear in such tables; in the studies checked, an unresolved V gene covers under half of the shortfall, and the cause of the remainder is unknown. The sample includes about 440,000 clones, with roughly 91% observed a single time. Clones ranked in the top ten supply less than 5.5% of the sample.

Sequencing used peripheral blood, obtained in a trial of Ad26.COV2.S vaccine versus placebo. The receptors stem from a person aged 18 to 59 who received the Ad26.COV2.S COVID-19 vaccine or a placebo.

As concerns this clone: The same CDR3 can be traced to other DNA sequences in this sample. V is TRBV5-1 and J is TRBJ1-5; D gene unclear. CDR1 and CDR2 (germline): SGHRS, YFSETQ. The length of the CDR3 is 13 residues. Trimming took 0 bases from V and 1 from J, leaving 2 bases between them. CDR3 residues: CASSLDSNQPQHF. The CDR3 bases are TGCGCCAGCAGCTTGGACAGCAATCAGCCCCAGCATTTT.

The V and J genes are TRBV7-3 and TRBJ2-5; no clear D gene. This CDR3 spans 14 amino acids. With 3 bases removed from V and 5 bases from J, the gap between germline ends came to 13 bases. The germline V gene encodes CDR1 SGHTA and CDR2 FQGTGA. CDR3 protein: CASSFRMIRETQYF. In DNA form, the CDR3 reads TGTGCCAGCAGCTTCCGGATGATTCGGGAGACCCAGTACTTC.

The rearrangement joins TRBV3-1 (or the pseudogene TRBV3-2) to TRBJ1-4; D gene uncertain. V lost 1 base, J lost 2 bases, and 5 bases lay in between. This CDR3 comprises 14 residues. Germline CDR1 reads LGHDT; CDR2 reads YNNKEL (reference sequence). As DNA, the CDR3 is TGTGCCAGCAGCCAAGTGGGGACTAATGAAAAACTGTTTTTT. It specifies CASSQVGTNEKLFF.

The chain combines TRBV7-8 with TRBJ1-6; D unclear. Trimming removed 5 bases from V and 0 bases from J, with 17 bases in between. Germline CDR1 and CDR2: SGHVS and FQNEAQ. This CDR3 has 18 residues. CDR3 loop: CASSEEGYGSSYNSPLHF. Here the CDR3 DNA reads TGTGCCAGCAGCGAAGAGGGATACGGGAGCTCCTATAATTCACCCCTCCACTTT.

The V and J genes are TRBV6-5 and TRBJ2-5; TRBD1 agrees at 11 bases. The CDR3 is 15 amino acids. V shed 2 bases, J shed 5 bases, and the junction held 4 bases outside the gene matches. In germline, CDR1 is MNHEY, CDR2 SVGAGI. The DNA of the CDR3 is TGTGCCAGCAGTTACGTGGACAGGGGGCAGGAGACCCAGTACTTC. Residues: CASSYVDRGQETQYF.

The rearrangement joins TRBV27 to TRBJ1-6; D is unclear. Germline V gives CDR1 MNHEY, CDR2 SMNVEV (reference sequence). The CDR3 has 16 amino acids. Trimming took 2 bases from V and 7 from J, leaving 15 bases between them. The CDR3: CASSLGSGPRNSPLHF. The CDR3, as DNA: TGTGCCAGCAGTTTAGGAAGCGGTCCAAGGAATTCACCCCTCCACTTT.

The CDR3 spells CASGRGDNEQFF. The CDR3 bases are TGTGCCAGCGGGAGGGGCGACAATGAGCAGTTCTTC. This rearrangement joins TRBV27 to TRBJ2-1; 7 nucleotides agree with TRBD2. CDR1 and CDR2 from the germline V gene are MNHEY and SMNVEV (reference sequence). V lost 8 bases to trimming and J lost 5 bases; unmatched junction nucleotides: 3. The length of the CDR3 is 12 residues.